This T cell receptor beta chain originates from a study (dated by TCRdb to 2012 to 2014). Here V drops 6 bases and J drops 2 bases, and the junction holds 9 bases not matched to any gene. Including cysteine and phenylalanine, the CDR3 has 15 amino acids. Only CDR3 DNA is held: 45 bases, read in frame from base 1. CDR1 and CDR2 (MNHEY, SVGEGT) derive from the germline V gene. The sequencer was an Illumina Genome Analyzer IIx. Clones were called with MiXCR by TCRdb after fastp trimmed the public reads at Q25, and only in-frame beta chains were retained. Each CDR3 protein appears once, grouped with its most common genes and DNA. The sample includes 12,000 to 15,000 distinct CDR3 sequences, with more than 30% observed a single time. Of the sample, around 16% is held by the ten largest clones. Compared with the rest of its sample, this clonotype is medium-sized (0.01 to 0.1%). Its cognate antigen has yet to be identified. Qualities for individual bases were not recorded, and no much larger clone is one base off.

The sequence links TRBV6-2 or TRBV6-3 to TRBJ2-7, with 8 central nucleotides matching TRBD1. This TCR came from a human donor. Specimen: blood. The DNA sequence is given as TGTGCCAGCAGACTGTCCGGGACAGGCACCTACGAGCAGTACTTC. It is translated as CASRLSGTGTYEQYF.